This note documents a single T cell receptor beta chain sequence. What this receptor recognizes is not known. Per-nucleotide qualities are absent, and no much larger clonotype sits a single base away. After removal of 6 bases from V and 14 bases from J, the junction retains 2 bases not matched to a gene. CDR1 and CDR2 were assigned from the germline V gene as MDHEN and SYDVKM. Its CDR3 holds 10 amino acids, cysteine through phenylalanine. Just the 30-base CDR3 DNA is kept, in frame starting at base 1. The donors were healthy, HIV-negative adults with no recently reported acute infections or vaccinations. Every donor was a Caucasian adult living in Nashville, Tennessee, USA. CD4+ T cells were enriched through magnetic negative selection, after which naive cells were positively selected on CD45RA and the remaining negative fraction served as the memory subset. Blood was obtained by leukapheresis, after which PBMCs were separated by Ficoll-Histopaque density gradient centrifugation and cryopreserved in liquid nitrogen vapor phase. Analytical flow cytometry was used to check the purity and quantity of each magnetically sorted T cell population. From each sorted fraction, genomic DNA was isolated and quantified by UV absorbance on a Nanodrop 2000c.

This sample is part of a study of shared clonotypes between healthy human individuals (dated by TCRdb to about 2020). Background on the whole study: The cohort included a few men and two women between 18 and 49 years of age. Per donor, leukapheresis produced somewhere between about 0.94 and 10 billion PBMCs. Blood TCR repertoires of a handful of healthy adults were deeply sequenced to estimate repertoire size and the extent of clonotype sharing between individuals. To increase sequencing depth and limit assay-specific biases, TCR repertoire library preparation and sequencing were carried out by different laboratories using diverse techniques. For each donor, three plates each were used for CD4 naive and CD4 memory, two plates were used for CD8 naive, and one plate was used for CD8 memory.

Broad study findings and their caveats: Because the study included only a small number of donors, the genetic and exposure-history diversity represented was limited. Even with the large sequencing depth, rarefaction of the sorted-subset datasets indicated that sequencing was incomplete. Naive subsets generally had larger estimated clonotype richness than memory subsets did. About 5% of naive CD4, around 4% of naive CD8, about 2.5% of memory CD4, and approximately 0.4% of memory CD8 clonotypes were shared across a few donors. Pairwise subsampling indicated that sequencing depth was expected to affect the degree of clonotype sharing among donors. Only blood was sampled, and tissue TCR repertoires likely differ from those in blood. Clonotypes shared by all four sorted-subset donors showed higher generation probabilities than non-shared clonotypes.

Using the deep immunoSEQ assay, TCR CDR3 regions were amplified from genomic DNA by multiplex PCR. Genomic DNA extracted from each cell subset was distributed evenly over all wells of several immunoSEQ 96-well plates, and each plate served as one replicate. For sorted subsets, 150 to 250 ng of genomic DNA, equivalent to around 29,000 T cell genomes, went into each replicate PCR. The purified libraries were quantified using a Qubit 3.0 fluorometer, sized with a Bioanalyzer 2100, and then quantified again using the KAPA Library Quantification kit. Each immunoSEQ 96-well plate was sequenced on its own single-read 150-cycle Illumina NextSeq 550 flow cell. From the authors' description of their analysis: Because the immunoSEQ output included only junctional sequences and no quality scores, the filtering could not be the same as the filtering used for full-length reads. To assign V/J genes and CDR3, sequences were annotated using PyIR, a Python wrapper for IgBLAST v1.9, with IMGT germline references. Any read was removed if the V/J assignment was weak (E-value above 1e-6), the CDR3 was missing, or the read contained stop codons, out-of-frame junctions, or ambiguous translated residues. A V3J clonotype was defined by an identical inferred V gene, J gene, and CDR3 amino acid sequence. Percentage overlap between repertoires was calculated by dividing the number of shared unique clonotypes by the size of the smaller repertoire. Three approaches were used to assess repertoire richness: RTK rarefaction, the Chao1 estimator, and Recon v2.1 estimates of unobserved clonotypes. For all TCRbeta clonotypes obtained by the gDNA method from a few donors, generation probabilities were computed with OLGA. This immuneACCESS table, as held by TCRdb, lists in-frame sequences with V and J called but not all clones. Of the missing ones, under half trace to an unresolved V gene in checked studies; the others have no known cause. That table is the source of V, J and clone size, and D and trimming were worked out from the DNA. The table for this sample lists more than 1.2 million clones; about 98.5% of them were counted only once. Clones ranked in the top ten supply 0.3% to 0.45% of the sample.

This clonotype was obtained from a man aged 25 to 40 in good health. The chain is made from TRBV28 and TRBJ1-4; 8 junctional bases match TRBD1. The sample taken for sequencing was naive CD4+ T cells sorted from blood. The label giving this sample's cell subset or site can be read as: CD45RA+ positively selected. This receptor carries the CDR3 CASRDRVLFF. The DNA is TGTGCCAGCAGGGACAGGGTTCTGTTTTTT.